A selection of T cell receptor beta chains follows, all from one sample in a study of CD8 T cells in Susac syndrome. From the immunoSEQ multiplex PCR reads, TCRdb called clonotypes with MiXCR, one entry per CDR3 protein. The data contain under 150,000 distinct CDR3 sequences, around nine tenths of them singletons. The sample was CD8+ T cells from PBMCs. The receptors stem from a human donor with multiple sclerosis. The CDR3 runs from the conserved cysteine through the conserved F or W.

v_gene: TRBV19; j_gene: TRBJ2-7; CDR3aa: CASSTYTRSYEQYF
v_gene: TRBV9; j_gene: TRBJ1-1; CDR3aa: CASSVGVGQAFF
v_gene: TRBV20-1; j_gene: TRBJ2-5; CDR3aa: CSAPRGNQETQYF
v_gene: TRBV19; j_gene: TRBJ2-6; CDR3aa: CASSIEGVGANVLTF
v_gene: TRBV15; j_gene: TRBJ2-1; CDR3aa: CATSRPGTGANEQFF
v_gene: TRBV29-1; j_gene: TRBJ2-7; CDR3aa: CSVEYSPYEQYF
v_gene: TRBV29-1; j_gene: TRBJ1-2; CDR3aa: CSVLTGGAQGYGYTF
v_gene: TRBV29-1; j_gene: TRBJ1-1; CDR3aa: CSVPDGNTEAFF
v_gene: TRBV2; j_gene: TRBJ1-4; CDR3aa: CASSPGDLNEKLFF
v_gene: TRBV12-3/TRBV12-4; j_gene: TRBJ2-1; CDR3aa: CASRDYGFDEQFF
v_gene: TRBV12-3/TRBV12-4; j_gene: TRBJ2-1; CDR3aa: CASSLAYSYNEQFF
v_gene: TRBV9; j_gene: TRBJ1-2; CDR3aa: CASSVGEVGVYGYTF
v_gene: TRBV29-1; j_gene: TRBJ2-7; CDR3aa: CSVETETGDLPYEQYF
v_gene: TRBV30; j_gene: TRBJ1-2; CDR3aa: CAWSVEPQSHGYTF